The entry below gives a single T cell receptor (beta chain) sequence along with its context. The antigen is unknown. The data stem from a study of cytomegalovirus exposure and HLA in healthy donors. Whole-study results and caveats: The study designated 150 to 200 TCR beta chains cytomegalovirus-associated. There were some public TCRs occurring in many donors, but most TCR sequences were rare. High specificity and sensitivity for cytomegalovirus status were reported for the classifier.

Sequencing used immunoSEQ multiplex PCR; TCRdb keeps in-frame clones, though not all of them. The sample gives about 220,000 clones, about 90% of which show up once; 0.8% to 1.2% is in the top ten. The V end lost 8 bases, the J end lost 7 bases, and 13 bases lay between the germline ends. Germline CDR1 SGHKS, CDR2 YYEKEE (reference sequence). This CDR3 contains 12 residues. The chain carries TRBV5-5 and TRBJ1-5, with D possibly matching TRBD1 (5 bases). Material: PBMCs. The clonotype originates from a woman between 18 and 29 years old in good health and CMV-seronegative. The CDR3 protein is CASSLGLQPQHF. In DNA form, the CDR3 reads TGTGCCAGTAGTTTGGGGCTCCAGCCCCAGCATTTT.